Listed below are T cell receptor beta chains from one sample, sequenced in a study of shared clonotypes between healthy human individuals. The protocol was immunoSEQ multiplex PCR, while the TCRdb copy is restricted to in-frame clones and leaves out a portion. The data contain over a million clones, around 75% of them singletons. The specimen sequenced was memory CD4+ T cells sorted from blood. Receptors were obtained from a man younger than 35 in good health. Both conserved end residues are part of each CDR3. Each record gives: V gene, J gene, D gene, clone size, CDR3 protein, CDR3 DNA. The D gene is left open where the match is weak. The listing skips clone size in some rows; elsewhere it reads once, few, many or a size class.

TRBV4-2	TRBJ2-3	TRBD2	NA	CASSQDRSGTFTDTQYF	TGTGCCAGCAGCCAAGATCGTAGCGGGACCTTCACAGATACGCAGTATTTT
TRBV7-2	TRBJ2-2	TRBD1	NA	CASSQGGANTGELFF	TGTGCCAGCAGCCAAGGGGGCGCGAACACCGGGGAGCTGTTTTTT
TRBV10-1	TRBJ2-7	NA	NA	CASSEDLGRIDEQYF	TGCGCCAGCAGTGAGGATCTCGGCCGCATAGACGAGCAGTACTTC
TRBV9	TRBJ1-1	NA	NA	CASSASTASTEAFF	TGTGCCAGCAGCGCGTCGACAGCGAGCACTGAAGCTTTCTTT
TRBV7-9	TRBJ2-5	NA	NA	CASSFLQASETQYF	TGTGCCAGCAGCTTCCTACAGGCAAGTGAGACCCAGTACTTC
TRBV7-8	TRBJ1-1	NA	many	CASSLDQVNTEAFF	TGTGCCAGCAGCTTAGACCAGGTTAACACTGAAGCTTTCTTT
TRBV27	TRBJ1-5	TRBD1	NA	CASRPTGGGQPQHF	TGTGCCAGCAGACCTACAGGGGGGGGACAGCCCCAGCATTTT
TRBV19	TRBJ2-7	TRBD1	NA	CASSATGVIDEQYF	TGTGCCAGTAGCGCAACAGGGGTAATTGACGAGCAGTACTTC
TRBV25-1	TRBJ2-7	TRBD1	NA	CASSEYAGTALGDEQYF	TGTGCCAGCAGTGAATACGCCGGGACAGCCCTTGGGGACGAGCAGTACTTC
TRBV7-2	TRBJ1-4	NA	NA	CASSQGGRDEKLFF	TGTGCCAGCAGCCAAGGGGGGAGGGATGAAAAACTGTTTTTT
TRBV11-2	TRBJ1-6	NA	few	CASSPAGYNSPLHF	TGTGCCAGCAGCCCGGCTGGCTATAATTCACCCCTCCACTTT
TRBV28	TRBJ2-7	NA	NA	CASRFRLGEQYF	TGTGCCAGCAGGTTTAGGTTGGGCGAGCAGTACTTC
TRBV19	TRBJ1-2	NA	NA	CASSIRIQGAGEIYGYTF	TGTGCCAGTAGTATTCGTATTCAAGGGGCAGGGGAGATCTATGGCTACACCTTC
TRBV30	TRBJ1-3	TRBD1	NA	CAWSVGGPGGSGNTIYF	TGTGCCTGGAGTGTGGGGGGCCCAGGGGGCTCTGGAAACACCATATATTTT
TRBV7-3	TRBJ2-3	NA	NA	CASSLRRGTDTQYF	TGTGCCAGCAGCTTAAGGAGGGGGACAGATACGCAGTATTTT
TRBV9	TRBJ2-7	TRBD1	NA	CASSDRQGGVYEQYF	TGTGCCAGCAGCGACCGACAGGGGGGGGTCTACGAGCAGTACTTC
TRBV5-6	TRBJ2-7	NA	NA	CASSVGGVALHEQYF	TGTGCCAGCAGCGTGGGCGGGGTAGCTCTCCACGAGCAGTACTTC
TRBV30	TRBJ1-5	NA	NA	CAWSGGNSNQPQHF	TGTGCCTGGAGTGGGGGAAATAGCAATCAGCCCCAGCATTTT
TRBV18	TRBJ2-5	NA	NA	CASSPPVGLGEETQYF	TGTGCCAGCTCACCACCGGTTGGGCTAGGCGAGGAGACCCAGTACTTC
TRBV7-8	TRBJ2-5	NA	NA	CASSLEEGKETQYF	TGTGCCAGCAGCTTAGAAGAGGGTAAAGAGACCCAGTACTTC
TRBV9	TRBJ1-6	NA	NA	CASSVQGSYNSPLHF	TGTGCCAGCAGCGTACAGGGGTCCTATAATTCACCCCTCCACTTT
TRBV7-2	TRBJ2-7	NA	NA	CASSPGLNGTPEQYF	TGTGCCAGCAGCCCCGGACTTAACGGGACCCCAGAGCAGTACTTC
TRBV28	TRBJ2-5	NA	NA	CASSFGGRPETQYF	TGTGCCAGCAGTTTCGGGGGGCGTCCAGAGACCCAGTACTTC
TRBV4-3	TRBJ2-7	NA	NA	CASSQDRASLYEQYF	TGCGCCAGCAGCCAAGATCGGGCTTCCTTGTACGAGCAGTACTTC
TRBV10-3	TRBJ2-7	NA	NA	CAIRGTAREQYF	TGTGCCATCAGAGGGACCGCTCGCGAGCAGTACTTC
TRBV30	TRBJ2-7	NA	NA	CAWVRGDEQYF	TGTGCCTGGGTGAGAGGGGACGAGCAGTACTTT
TRBV19	TRBJ2-2	NA	few	CASSMRDTGELFF	TGTGCCAGTAGTATGCGAGACACCGGGGAGCTGTTTTTT
TRBV2	TRBJ2-4	TRBD2	once	CASSVDMEREEDIQYF	TGTGCCAGCAGTGTAGATATGGAGCGGGAGGAGGACATTCAGTACTTC
TRBV27	TRBJ1-3	NA	NA	CASSLSARVGSGNTIYF	TGTGCCAGCAGTTTATCGGCACGAGTGGGGTCTGGAAACACCATATATTTT
TRBV5-5	TRBJ1-1	NA	NA	CASSPPTGGLNTEAFF	TGTGCCAGCAGCCCCCCGACAGGCGGGTTGAACACTGAAGCTTTCTTT
TRBV7-9	TRBJ2-5	TRBD2	NA	CASSLGSGGLQETQYF	TGTGCCAGCAGCTTAGGTAGCGGGGGGCTACAAGAGACCCAGTACTTC
TRBV11-2	TRBJ2-3	TRBD2	NA	CASSLRRGGTDTQYF	TGTGCCAGCAGCTTAAGGCGGGGGGGCACAGATACGCAGTATTTT
TRBV5-8	TRBJ2-3	TRBD2	NA	CASSLGVAGLSTDTQYF	TGTGCCAGCAGCTTGGGTGTAGCGGGGCTTAGCACAGATACGCAGTATTTT
TRBV2	TRBJ2-4	NA	NA	CASSQGFSAKNIQYF	TGTGCCAGCAGTCAAGGATTTTCTGCCAAAAACATTCAGTACTTC
TRBV2	TRBJ2-5	TRBD2	NA	CASRRREAQETQYF	TGTGCCAGCAGAAGGCGGGAGGCCCAAGAGACCCAGTACTTC
TRBV21-1	TRBJ1-2	NA	NA	CASSKGELGQGQGYTF	TGTGCCAGCAGCAAGGGGGAGTTAGGACAGGGTCAAGGCTACACCTTC
TRBV5-1	TRBJ2-5	TRBD1	NA	CASSTGTVRQETQYF	TGCGCCAGCAGTACCGGGACAGTAAGGCAAGAGACCCAGTACTTC
TRBV25-1	TRBJ1-3	NA	NA	CASSSPGTSGNTIYF	TGTGCCAGCAGTTCTCCCGGGACCTCAGGAAACACCATATATTTT
TRBV7-8	TRBJ2-3	NA	many	CASSLGPDTQYF	TGTGCCAGCAGCTTAGGTCCAGATACGCAGTATTTT
TRBV19	TRBJ2-7	TRBD1	NA	CASSIGGQGVTYEQYF	TGTGCCAGTAGTATTGGGGGACAGGGAGTAACCTACGAGCAGTACTTC
TRBV6-5	TRBJ1-2	NA	NA	CASRDRQTFTGGYTF	TGTGCCAGCAGGGATAGACAGACCTTTACAGGCGGCTACACCTTC
TRBV9	TRBJ1-3	TRBD1	NA	CASSVGTGGTLGNTIYF	TGTGCCAGCAGCGTAGGGACAGGAGGGACTTTAGGAAACACCATATATTTT
TRBV30	TRBJ2-1	TRBD1	NA	CAWSATGSREQFF	TGTGCCTGGAGTGCGACAGGGTCCCGGGAGCAGTTCTTC
TRBV11-3	TRBJ2-3	TRBD1	NA	CASSFGQGADTQYF	TGTGCCAGCAGCTTTGGACAGGGGGCAGATACGCAGTATTTT
TRBV5-6	TRBJ2-1	NA	NA	CASRTAPSGGSYNEQFF	TGTGCCAGCAGAACCGCCCCCTCTGGGGGCTCCTACAATGAGCAGTTCTTC
TRBV9	TRBJ1-2	NA	NA	CASSVGGSSYGYTF	TGTGCCAGCAGCGTAGGGGGCAGTAGCTATGGCTACACCTTC
TRBV5-6	TRBJ1-2	TRBD1	NA	CASSPGTGGRNYGYTF	TGTGCCAGCAGCCCAGGGACAGGGGGCCGGAACTATGGCTACACCTTC
TRBV5-4	TRBJ2-7	NA	NA	CASSLIGGGITSLDF	TGTGCCAGCAGCTTGATCGGTGGAGGAATCACCTCGCTTGACTTC
TRBV6-5	TRBJ2-7	NA	NA	CASRRGLHEQYF	TGTGCCAGCAGGAGAGGGCTACACGAGCAGTACTTC
TRBV5-1	TRBJ2-2	NA	NA	CASSLGGNTGELFF	TGCGCCAGCAGCTTGGGGGGAAACACCGGGGAGCTGTTTTTT